Listed here are 17 T cell receptor beta chains from one sample, sequenced in a study of shared T cell receptors in the human thymus. The method was immunoSEQ multiplex PCR; TCRdb's version includes in-frame clones alone and lacks a portion of them. The top ten hold around 0.0094% of the sample, which has 700,000 or so clones, approximately 85% seen once. The sample was also linked to a second study, of human thymus T cells.

Sample: thymocytes. The receptors originated from a girl less than two years old with a congenital heart defect.

J is TRBJ2-7 and V is TRBV15; 7 nucleotides line up with TRBD2. The CDR3 has 15 amino acids. The V gene's germline CDR1 is LNHNV and CDR2 YYDKDF (reference sequence). The ends lost 2 bases at V and 2 bases at J; junction bases unmatched: 6. The DNA for the CDR3 is TGTGCCACCAGCAGACGGAGCGGGGAGACCTACGAGCAGTACTTC. Amino acid sequence: CATSRRSGETYEQYF.

This clone was counted once. In nucleotides, the CDR3 is TGCGCCAGCAGCCAAGTACAGGGTGACACTGAAGCTTTCTTT. Its protein is CASSQVQGDTEAFF. This chain links TRBV4-3 with TRBJ1-1, with D possibly matching TRBD1 (6 bases). Per the germline V gene, CDR1 is LGHNA and CDR2 is YSLEER. CDR3 size: 14 residues. V gave up 1 base and J gave up 3 bases, with 9 bases separating them.

Worth noting for this clone: Mismatch with germline at one junction end may stem from a read error. The V gene is TRBV4-1, the J gene TRBJ2-2, with D possibly TRBD2 on 6 matching bases. Germline V gene lookup returns CDR1 MGHRA and CDR2 YSYEKL. The CDR3 contains 16 residues. The CDR3 DNA follows: TGCGCCAGCAGCCACCTCTGGGGGGTGAACGCCGGGGAGCTGTTTTTT. Translated: CASSHLWGVNAGELFF.

There are a few counts of this clone. This chain uses TRBV4-1 with TRBJ2-1, with 11 bases that match TRBD1. The CDR3 length is 14 residues. Germline CDR1 reads MGHRA; CDR2 reads YSYEKL. J gave up 7 bases and V 3 bases, and 2 bases lay outside the gene matches. CDR3 DNA sequence: TGCGCCAGCAGCCAGGGGACAGGGGGGAATGAGCAGTTCTTC. Protein: CASSQGTGGNEQFF.

The chain recombines TRBV7-9 with TRBJ1-6; D is uncertain. Per germline, CDR1 SEHNR and CDR2 FQNEAQ (reference sequence). Trimming cost V 1 base and J 0 bases, with 13 bases left between them. The CDR3 has 18 amino acids. CDR3 residues: CASSLGASPSSYNSPLHF. The CDR3, as DNA: TGTGCCAGCAGCTTAGGGGCGTCGCCGAGCTCCTATAATTCACCCCTCCACTTT.

The V call is TRBV7-2, the J call TRBJ1-2; D gene uncertain. The germline V gene has CDR1 SGHTA and CDR2 FQGNSA. This CDR3 comprises 15 residues. Trimming cost V 1 base and J 4 bases, with 13 bases left between them. CDR3 nucleotide sequence: TGTGCCAGCAGCTTAGAGTTCGTGTCGAGCTATGGCTACACCTTC. Its protein is CASSLEFVSSYGYTF.

The chain combines TRBV11-2 with TRBJ2-5; D ambiguous. In germline, CDR1 is SGHAT, CDR2 FQNNGV. Deletions cut 6 bases from V and 1 base from J, with 12 bases between. There are 14 residues in the CDR3. The CDR3 DNA reads as TGTGCCAGCAGGGAGTCGGAATCCCAAGAGACCCAGTACTTC. Amino acid sequence: CASRESESQETQYF.

V is TRBV27 and J is TRBJ1-5; 9 nucleotides agree with TRBD1. The CDR3 loop spans 14 amino acids. The trim removed 5 bases at V and 7 bases at J, leaving 6 bases unmatched. Germline-derived CDR1 and CDR2 are MNHEY and SMNVEV (reference sequence). CDR3 nucleotide sequence: TGTGCCAGCAGTCCTGGACAGGGGCGACAGCCCCAGCATTTT. Amino acids: CASSPGQGRQPQHF.

The rearrangement uses TRBV11-2 and TRBJ1-5; D is unresolved. The CDR3 is 14 amino acids. Germline CDR1 is SGHAT and CDR2 is FQNNGV. Trimming stripped 5 bases from V and 9 bases from J, with 17 bases between. The CDR3 coding sequence is TGTGCCAGCAGCCCCCACCCTGAGACTCCGCCCCAGCATTTT. Translated, it gives CASSPHPETPPQHF.

This rearrangement joins TRBV10-3 to TRBJ2-1; 13 bases match TRBD2. The CDR3 sequence is 14 residues long. V lost 5 bases and J lost 8; bases outside the gene matches: 3. Germline values: CDR1 ENHRY, CDR2 SYGVKD. The CDR3 nucleotides are TGTGCCATCAGTAGGACTAGCGGGGGAGATGAGCAGTTCTTC. Its protein is CAISRTSGGDEQFF.

J is TRBJ1-6 and V is TRBV28; D is unresolved. The length of the CDR3 is 17 residues. Germline CDR1 and CDR2: MDHEN and SYDVKM. V was cut by 5 bases and J by 6 bases, with 20 bases left in between. The CDR3 bases are TGTGCCAGCAGTCTCAAGACGGAGTCCGGACTTAATTCACCCCTCCACTTT. Translating gives CASSLKTESGLNSPLHF.

This clone was detected only a few times. This rearrangement joins TRBV19 to TRBJ1-4; 8 bases match TRBD1. CDR3 length: 17 amino acids. J was trimmed by 4 bases and V by 2 bases; bases with no gene match: 9. The germline CDR1 and CDR2 sequences are LNHDA and SQIVND (reference sequence). The CDR3 DNA reads TGTGCCAGTAGTATACACCCCGGACAGGGAGGTAATGAAAAACTGTTTTTT. Its protein is CASSIHPGQGGNEKLFF.

The chain recombines TRBV27 with TRBJ2-7; a possible D gene is TRBD2 (6 bases). Trimming removed 4 bases at V and 0 bases at J, with 10 bases between. Germline V gene data show CDR1 as MNHEY and CDR2 as SMNVEV (reference sequence). CDR3 length: 14 amino acids. DNA for the CDR3: TGTGCCAGCAGTTCCCCGGAGGGCTCCTACGAGCAGTACTTC. Translated, it gives CASSSPEGSYEQYF.

The CDR3 DNA reads TGTGCCAGCAGTTACGCACCGGGACAGTTATACGAGCAGTACTTC. Translating gives CASSYAPGQLYEQYF. V usage is TRBV6-5 and J usage is TRBJ2-7; 7 bases are a match to TRBD1. Germline assignment: CDR1 MNHEY and CDR2 SVGAGI. CDR3 size: 15 residues. V trimming: 2 bases; J trimming: 4 bases; junction bases outside the gene matches: 8.

The V and J genes are TRBV6-6 and TRBJ2-7, with a tentative D call TRBD1 (6 bases). Trimming took off 6 bases at V and 0 bases at J, with 15 bases between the two ends. Germline CDR1 and CDR2: MNHNY and SVGAGI (reference sequence). The CDR3 sequence is 15 residues long. The CDR3 DNA is TGTGCCAGCAGCCCCATCGACAGGAGCTCCTACGAGCAGTACTTC. Amino acids: CASSPIDRSSYEQYF.

This chain links TRBV19 with TRBJ1-2; D is ambiguous. Germline CDR1 LNHDA, CDR2 SQIVND (reference sequence). The CDR3 contains 15 residues. The ends were cut back, 5 bases at V and 3 bases at J, with 16 bases in the middle. In nucleotides, the CDR3 is TGTGCCAGTAGTTCTCTACATGACAAATACTATGGCTACACCTTC. It is translated as CASSSLHDKYYGYTF.

The gene calls are TRBV27 and TRBJ2-7, with 10 bases identical to TRBD1. V lost 3 bases, J lost 4 bases, and 6 bases stayed unmatched. Germline CDR1 reads MNHEY; CDR2 reads SMNVEV (reference sequence). The CDR3 loop spans 15 amino acids. This chain's CDR3 is CASSLQGQGSYEQYF. The CDR3 region has the DNA TGTGCCAGCAGTTTGCAGGGACAGGGGTCTTACGAGCAGTACTTC.